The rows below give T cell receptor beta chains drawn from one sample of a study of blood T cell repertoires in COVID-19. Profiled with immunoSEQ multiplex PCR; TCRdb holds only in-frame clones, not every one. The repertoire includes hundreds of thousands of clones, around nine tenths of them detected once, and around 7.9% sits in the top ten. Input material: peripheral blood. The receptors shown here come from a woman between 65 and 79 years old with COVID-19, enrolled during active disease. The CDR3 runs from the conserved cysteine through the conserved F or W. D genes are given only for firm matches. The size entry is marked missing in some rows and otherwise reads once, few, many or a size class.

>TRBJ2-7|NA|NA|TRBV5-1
CASSLVQATYEQYF
TGCGCCAGCAGCTTGGTACAGGCTACCTACGAGCAGTACTTC
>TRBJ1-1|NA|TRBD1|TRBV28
CASSPDRARGTEAFF
TGTGCCAGCAGCCCCGACAGGGCAAGAGGCACTGAAGCTTTCTTT
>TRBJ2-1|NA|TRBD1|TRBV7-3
CASSLGTGQNEQFF
TGTGCCAGCAGCTTAGGGACAGGGCAGAATGAGCAGTTCTTC
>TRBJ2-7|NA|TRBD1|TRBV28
CASSFRGFGYEQYF
TGTGCCAGCAGTTTCAGGGGGTTCGGCTACGAGCAGTACTTC
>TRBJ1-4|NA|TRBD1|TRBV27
CASSSRPGTVNEKLFF
TGTGCCAGCAGTTCTAGACCCGGGACAGTGAATGAAAAACTGTTTTTT
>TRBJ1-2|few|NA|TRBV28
CASSSGGAERYGYTF
TGTGCCAGCAGTTCCGGGGGGGCGGAACGTTATGGCTACACCTTC
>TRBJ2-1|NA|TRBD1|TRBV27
CASSLTKDRGHNEQFF
TGTGCCAGCAGTTTAACCAAGGACAGGGGGCACAATGAGCAGTTCTTC
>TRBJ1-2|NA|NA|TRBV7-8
CASSDQGYYGYTF
TGTGCCAGCAGCGACCAGGGTTACTATGGCTACACCTTC
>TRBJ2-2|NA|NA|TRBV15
CATSRVGGIANTGELFF
TGTGCCACCAGCAGAGTTGGGGGGATAGCGAACACCGGGGAGCTGTTTTTT
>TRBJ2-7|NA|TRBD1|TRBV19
CASSLRGQGAPLGYEQYF
TGTGCCAGTAGTTTAAGGGGACAGGGGGCCCCTCTTGGCTACGAGCAGTACTTC
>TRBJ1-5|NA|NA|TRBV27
CASSWGGNQPQHF
TGTGCCAGCAGTTGGGGGGGAAATCAGCCCCAGCATTTT
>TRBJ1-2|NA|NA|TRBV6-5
CANSPLGQVGGYTF
TGTGCCAACAGTCCGCTGGGGCAGGTTGGCGGCTACACCTTC
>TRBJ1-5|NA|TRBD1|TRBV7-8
CASSPDRGKGQPQHF
TGTGCCAGCAGTCCAGACAGGGGGAAGGGTCAGCCCCAGCATTTT
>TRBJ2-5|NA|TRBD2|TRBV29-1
CSVGSGVSETQYF
TGCAGCGTTGGTAGCGGGGTTTCGGAGACCCAGTACTTC
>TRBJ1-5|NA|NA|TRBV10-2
CASSPTGSSQPQHF
TGCGCCAGCAGCCCGACAGGAAGCAGTCAGCCCCAGCATTTT
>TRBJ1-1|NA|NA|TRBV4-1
CASSRLQGKGGKDTEAFF
TGCGCCAGCAGCCGCCTTCAGGGGAAAGGGGGTAAGGACACTGAAGCTTTCTTT
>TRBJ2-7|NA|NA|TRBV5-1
CASSLSGSMGEQYF
TGCGCCAGCAGCTTATCAGGATCAATGGGCGAGCAGTACTTC
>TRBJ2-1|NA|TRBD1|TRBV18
CASSLTGTGGYEQFF
TGTGCCAGCTCACTTACCGGGACAGGGGGTTATGAGCAGTTCTTC
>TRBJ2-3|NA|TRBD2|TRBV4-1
CASRPSLAGGEITDTQYF
TGCGCCAGCCGGCCAAGTCTAGCGGGGGGGGAGATCACAGATACGCAGTATTTT
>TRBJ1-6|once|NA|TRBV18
CASSPLSGSQGGSPLHF
TGTGCCAGCTCACCCCTCTCGGGTAGTCAGGGAGGTTCACCCCTCCACTTT
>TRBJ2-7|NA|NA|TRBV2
CASLSSLIPTYEQYF
TGTGCCAGCCTTTCGTCACTAATCCCTACCTACGAGCAGTACTTC
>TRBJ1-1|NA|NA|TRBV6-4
CASSDSFDTSGTEAFF
TGTGCCAGCAGTGACTCGTTTGATACATCGGGAACTGAAGCTTTCTTT
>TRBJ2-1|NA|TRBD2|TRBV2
CASSRLAGGSSYNEQFF
TGTGCCAGCAGCAGACTCGCGGGGGGTAGCTCCTACAATGAGCAGTTCTTC
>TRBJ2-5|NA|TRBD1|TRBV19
CASSTRQGMQETQYF
TGTGCCAGTAGTACCAGACAGGGGATGCAAGAGACCCAGTACTTC
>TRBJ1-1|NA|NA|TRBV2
CASTTENTEAFF
TGTGCCAGCACAACTGAGAACACTGAAGCTTTCTTT
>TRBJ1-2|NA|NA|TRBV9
CASSPTSGTSNYGYTF
TGTGCCAGCAGCCCAACCTCCGGGACTTCTAACTATGGCTACACCTTC
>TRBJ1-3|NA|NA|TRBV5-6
CASSPLTGISGNTIYF
TGTGCCAGCAGCCCCCTGACAGGCATCTCTGGAAACACCATATATTTT
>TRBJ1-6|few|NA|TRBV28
CASSSPASSLHF
TGTGCCAGCAGTTCTCCAGCGTCGTCCCTCCACTTT
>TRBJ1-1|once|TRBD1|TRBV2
CASPDPGQGSNEAFF
TGTGCCAGCCCTGATCCGGGACAGGGGTCTAATGAAGCTTTCTTT
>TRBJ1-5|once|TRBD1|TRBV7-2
CASSLYRGYQPQHF
TGTGCCAGCAGCTTGTACAGGGGATATCAGCCCCAGCATTTT
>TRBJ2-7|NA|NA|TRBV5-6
CASSLGPAGLRQYF
TGTGCCAGCAGCTTGGGTCCGGCAGGCCTACGGCAGTACTTC
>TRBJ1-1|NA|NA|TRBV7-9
CASSFSGTEAFF
TGTGCCAGCAGCTTTTCCGGGACTGAAGCTTTCTTT
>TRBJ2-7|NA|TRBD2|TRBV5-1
CASSLAYGGTSYEQYF
TGCGCCAGCAGCTTGGCCTACGGGGGGACCTCCTACGAGCAGTACTTC
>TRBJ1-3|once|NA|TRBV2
CASSAGGNFGNTIYF
TGTGCCAGCAGTGCCGGGGGAAATTTCGGAAACACCATATATTTT
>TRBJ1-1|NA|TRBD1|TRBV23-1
CASRGQGPKAFF
TGCGCCAGCAGAGGACAGGGCCCGAAAGCTTTCTTT
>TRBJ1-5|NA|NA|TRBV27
CASSLEGSIQPQHF
TGTGCCAGCAGTTTAGAGGGATCGATTCAGCCCCAGCATTTT
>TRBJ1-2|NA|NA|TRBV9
CASSVGGTPNYGYTF
TGTGCCAGCAGCGTAGGGGGCACGCCAAACTATGGCTACACCTTC
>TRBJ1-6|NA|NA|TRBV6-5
CASPPEPPPYSPLHF
TGTGCCAGCCCACCCGAGCCCCCACCTTACTCACCCCTCCACTTT
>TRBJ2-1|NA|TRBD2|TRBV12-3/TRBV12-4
CASRARTSNEQFF
TGTGCCAGCAGGGCCCGGACTAGCAATGAGCAGTTCTTC
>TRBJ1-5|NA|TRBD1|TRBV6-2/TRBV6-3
CASSMGQVYGQPQHF
TGTGCCAGCAGTATGGGACAGGTCTATGGTCAGCCCCAGCATTTT
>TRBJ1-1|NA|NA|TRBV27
CASSRYPKRGVQNTEAFF
TGTGCCAGCAGTCGGTATCCAAAACGGGGGGTCCAAAACACTGAAGCTTTCTTT
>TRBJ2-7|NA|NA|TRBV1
CTSSQDRKGTPGYEQYF
TGCACCAGCAGCCAAGATCGTAAAGGGACTCCGGGTTACGAGCAGTACTTC
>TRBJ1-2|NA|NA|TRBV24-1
CATSDGGNYGYTF
TGTGCCACCAGTGATGGCGGTAACTATGGCTACACCTTC
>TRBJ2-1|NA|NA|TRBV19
CASSILALPHEQFF
TGTGCCAGTAGTATACTCGCGCTCCCCCATGAGCAGTTCTTC
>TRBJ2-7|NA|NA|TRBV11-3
CASSLGGTGEQYF
TGTGCCAGCAGCTTAGGGGGGACTGGCGAGCAGTACTTC
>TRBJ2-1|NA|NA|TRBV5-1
CASSLTPGVVYNEQFF
TGCGCCAGCAGCTTAACCCCGGGGGTCGTGTACAATGAGCAGTTCTTC
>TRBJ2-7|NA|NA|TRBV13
CASSLETGWSYEQYF
TGTGCCAGCAGCTTAGAAACAGGGTGGTCCTACGAGCAGTACTTC
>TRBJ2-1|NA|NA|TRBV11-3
CASSLDRGSEQFF
TGTGCCAGCAGCTTAGACAGGGGCTCTGAGCAGTTCTTC
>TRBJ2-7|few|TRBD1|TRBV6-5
CARSGQASTYEQYF
TGTGCCAGGTCGGGACAGGCCTCCACCTACGAGCAGTACTTC
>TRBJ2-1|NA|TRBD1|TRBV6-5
CASNRDRVYNEQFF
TGTGCCAGCAATAGGGACAGGGTCTACAATGAGCAGTTCTTC
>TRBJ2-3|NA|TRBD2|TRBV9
CASSVNLAGGPTDTQYF
TGTGCCAGCAGCGTAAATCTAGCGGGGGGGCCCACAGATACGCAGTATTTT
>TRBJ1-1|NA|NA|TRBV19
CASSISGYLSMNTEAFF
TGTGCCAGTAGTATATCAGGCTACCTATCCATGAACACTGAAGCTTTCTTT
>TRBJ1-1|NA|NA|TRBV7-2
CASSLGGHPNTEAFF
TGTGCCAGCAGCTTAGGAGGACACCCTAACACTGAAGCTTTCTTT
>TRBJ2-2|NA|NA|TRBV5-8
CASSLVGANTGELFF
TGTGCCAGCAGCTTGGTGGGAGCTAACACCGGGGAGCTGTTTTTT
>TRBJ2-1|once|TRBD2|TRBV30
CAWDSGGRYNEQFF
TGTGCCTGGGATAGCGGGGGTCGTTACAATGAGCAGTTCTTC
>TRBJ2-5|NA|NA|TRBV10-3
CAISDEGEQETQYF
TGTGCCATCAGTGACGAGGGGGAACAAGAGACCCAGTACTTC
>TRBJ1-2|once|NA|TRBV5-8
CASSFVSGAWNYGYTF
TGTGCCAGCAGCTTCGTTTCAGGCGCCTGGAACTATGGCTACACCTTC